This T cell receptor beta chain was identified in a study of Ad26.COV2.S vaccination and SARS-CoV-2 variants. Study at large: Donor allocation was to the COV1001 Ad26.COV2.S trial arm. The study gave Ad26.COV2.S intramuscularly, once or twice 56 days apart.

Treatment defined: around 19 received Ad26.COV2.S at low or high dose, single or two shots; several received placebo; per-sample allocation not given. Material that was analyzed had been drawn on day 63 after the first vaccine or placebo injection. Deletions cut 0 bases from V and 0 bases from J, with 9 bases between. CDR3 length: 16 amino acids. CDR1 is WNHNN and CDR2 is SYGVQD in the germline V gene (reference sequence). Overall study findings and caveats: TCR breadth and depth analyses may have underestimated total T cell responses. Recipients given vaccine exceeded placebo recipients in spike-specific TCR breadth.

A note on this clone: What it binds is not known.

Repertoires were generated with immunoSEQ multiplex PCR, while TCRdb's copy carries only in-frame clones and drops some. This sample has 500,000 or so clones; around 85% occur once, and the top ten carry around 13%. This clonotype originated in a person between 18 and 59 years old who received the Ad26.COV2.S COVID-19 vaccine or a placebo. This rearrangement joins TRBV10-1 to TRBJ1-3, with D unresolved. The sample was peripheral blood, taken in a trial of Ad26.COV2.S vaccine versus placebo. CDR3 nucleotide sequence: TGCGCCAGCAGTGAGTCCAAAATGAGCTCTGGAAACACCATATATTTT. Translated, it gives CASSESKMSSGNTIYF.